What follows describes a single TCR beta chain. Its cognate antigen has yet to be identified. Per-nucleotide qualities are absent, and no much larger clonotype sits a single base away. The data were obtained in a study of blood T cell repertoires in COVID-19 (dated by TCRdb to 2020 to 2022). Notes on the research overall: Samples from collaborators originated in the United States, Italy and Spain and spanned both the acute and convalescent phases of COVID-19. The prospective study material was composed of cDNA or gDNA derived from T cells, B-cell-depleted T cells, or PBMCs. The dataset comprised deeply sampled blood TCRbeta repertoires from subjects exposed to, actively infected with, or recovered from COVID-19. The repertoires were released in a freely available public database meant as a resource for research on the immune response to SARS-CoV-2. Samples were obtained from the ongoing ImmuneRACE study (first 160 participants) and from about 1,300 subjects provided by 6 global collaborators. Nearly every sample came with metadata listing a de-identified subject ID, COVID-19 status, age in years and sex. HLA class I and class II types, where available, came from metadata supplied by the sample provider rather than from assay-based typing.

Results the study describes overall, beyond this receptor: How much clinical and demographic metadata was included differed by source and by participant, and the metadata was provided uncurated.

The immunoSEQ Assay, a bias-controlled multiplex PCR, was used to amplify TCRbeta CDR3 regions from genomic DNA. Per the original workflow: The number of nucleated cells in each sample was estimated by amplification of reference gene primers within the assay. Sequence reads were collapsed and filtered to measure the absolute abundance of every unique TCRbeta CDR3 rearrangement. For each sample, productive Simpson clonality was calculated as the square root of Simpson's diversity index over productive rearrangements. TCRdb mirrors the immuneACCESS table, restricted to in-frame sequences. Some clones are absent from its copies; in checked studies, under half trace to an unresolved V gene, and the reason for the others is unknown. V and J calls and clone size are as listed in that table; D and trimming were resolved from the DNA. For this sample there are about 130,000 clones; around 81% appear just once. The ten largest clones take up 3.8% of the sample.

Collaborating institutions collected whole blood in K2EDTA tubes following their own protocols. For TCRbeta analysis, collaborator samples were shipped as frozen whole blood, as isolated PBMCs, or as DNA extracted from either sample type. Sequenced material: peripheral blood. This TCR was sampled from a woman aged 45-65 years with acute or convalescent COVID-19.

The nucleotide sequence is TGTGCCAGCAGCTTGAGGAACCCTCTGTGGGATACGCAGTATTTT. Its translation reads: CASSLRNPLWDTQYF. The rearrangement combines TRBV7-2 with TRBJ2-3, with the D gene not confidently named. Its CDR3 holds 15 amino acids, cysteine through phenylalanine. The read is trimmed to its CDR3 DNA, 45 bases read in frame from base 1. For CDR1 and CDR2, the germline V gene lists SGHTA and FQGNSA. V is cut by 3 bases and J by 6 bases, and the space between the germline ends is 16 bases.